These 21 T cell receptor beta chains share one sample of origin, sequenced in a study of beta chain features in type 1 diabetes (dated by TCRdb to the late 2010s). General findings and caveats noted by the study authors: A moderate but significant shortening of TCRB CDR3 length was observed in type 1 diabetes patients in all four CD4+ subsets.

Their antigens are not known. The library was built by means of the immunoSEQ multiplex PCR assay. All of the isolated RNA was reverse transcribed with the High Capacity cDNA Reverse Transcription Kit, so expressed TCRB transcripts were sequenced. TCRdb limited this immuneACCESS table to in-frame rearrangements with V and J called. A share of clones is missing; checked studies link under half to unresolved V genes, and the rest is unexplained. Here the sample has roughly 50,000 clones; roughly 40% occur a single time. The leading ten clones occupy about 1.5% of the sample. The source material was Tregs from blood. The cell subset or site label on this specimen signifies: regulatory CD4+ T cells. These receptors were obtained from a man aged 30-40 years with type 1 diabetes.

The chain uses TRBV28 and TRBJ2-1; D gene ambiguous. Germline V gene sequence: CDR1 MDHEN, CDR2 SYDVKM. The CDR3 covers 11 residues. V shed 8 bases and J shed 7 bases, with 9 bases lying between them. The CDR3 loop reads CASLTRNEQFF. As DNA, the CDR3 is TGTGCCAGCCTAACTCGGAATGAGCAGTTCTTC.

The J gene is TRBJ2-5, the V gene TRBV4-1, with 9 bases fitting TRBD1. The CDR3 runs to 17 residues. The trim removed 0 bases at V and 4 bases at J, leaving 9 bases unmatched. Germline CDR1 MGHRA, CDR2 YSYEKL. The CDR3 region is CASSQDSGTGLGETQYF. The CDR3 DNA reads TGCGCCAGCAGCCAAGACAGCGGGACAGGGTTGGGAGAGACCCAGTACTTC.

The gene calls are TRBV6-5 and TRBJ1-5; D remains ambiguous. V was trimmed by 4 bases and J by 3 bases, leaving 13 bases between them. Germline CDR1 reads MNHEY; CDR2 reads SVGAGI. The CDR3 runs to 15 residues. CDR3 protein: CASSSAGGNNQPQHF. CDR3 bases: TGTGCCAGCAGTTCGGCCGGAGGGAACAATCAGCCCCAGCATTTT.

The genes are TRBV18 and TRBJ2-5; the match to TRBD2 covers 10 bases. V lost 3 bases, J lost 5 bases, and 6 bases stayed unmatched. CDR1 KGHSH and CDR2 LQKENI come from the germline V gene. This CDR3 contains 15 residues. CDR3 in DNA: TGTGCCAGCTCACCTATGCTAGCGGGAGAGGAGACCCAGTACTTC. Its translation is CASSPMLAGEETQYF. Using reference TRBV18 and TRBJ2-5 for the parts outside the CDR3, the full variable domain is NAGVMQNPRHLVRRRGQEARLRCSPMKGHSHVYWYRQLPEEGLKFMVYLQKENIIDESGMPKERFSAEFPKEGPSILRIQQVVRGDSAAYFCASSPMLAGEETQYFGPGTRLLVL.

This clone was seen a single time. The V gene is TRBV7-2, the J gene TRBJ2-7, with D possibly matching TRBD1 (5 bases). Germline CDR1 is SGHTA and CDR2 is FQGNSA. Trimming removed 2 bases from V and 0 bases from J, with 11 bases in between. CDR3 length equals 15 residues. CDR3 loop: CASSLIPDSSYEQYF. CDR3 nucleotide sequence: TGTGCCAGCAGCTTAATCCCTGACAGCTCCTACGAGCAGTACTTC.

This sequence joins TRBV9 and TRBJ2-2; the D gene is possibly TRBD2 (6 bases). V gave up 1 base and J gave up 4 bases, with 8 bases separating them. The CDR3 is 14 amino acids. Germline CDR1 and CDR2: SGDLS and YYNGEE. CDR3 sequence (DNA): TGTGCCAGCAGCGTAATGGGGGGCACCGGGGAGCTGTTTTTT. This encodes CASSVMGGTGELFF.

The rearrangement joins TRBV7-2 to TRBJ1-5, with D tentatively TRBD1 (5 bases). Between the trimmed V and J ends, which lost 3 bases and 4 bases, there was a span of 13 bases. The CDR3 runs 15 residues. The germline V gene has CDR1 SGHTA and CDR2 FQGNSA. CDR3 nucleotide sequence: TGTGCCAGCAGCTTGGCAGGGTCGGTGAATCAGCCCCAGCATTTT. Amino acids: CASSLAGSVNQPQHF.

The rearrangement uses TRBV19 and TRBJ1-5, with D perhaps matching TRBD1 (6 bases). This CDR3 region has 13 residues. Per the germline V gene, CDR1 is LNHDA and CDR2 is SQIVND (reference sequence). Trimming left V 5 bases short and J 7 bases short, with 12 bases between. The CDR3 region has the DNA TGTGCCAGTAGTGTGGGGGCTGGACAGCCCCAGCATTTT. Translating gives CASSVGAGQPQHF.

The chain carries TRBV6-5 and TRBJ1-2, with 9 bases lining up with TRBD1. The ends lost 8 bases at V and 0 bases at J; junction bases unmatched: 7. Per the germline V gene, CDR1 is MNHEY and CDR2 is SVGAGI. The CDR3 consists of 15 residues. The chain's CDR3 is CASLATGGPNYGYTF. DNA of the CDR3: TGTGCCAGCCTTGCCACAGGGGGCCCTAACTATGGCTACACCTTC.

The chain couples TRBV5-1 to TRBJ2-1; 7 nucleotides line up with TRBD2. This CDR3 has 18 residues. CDR1 and CDR2 (germline): SGHRS, YFSETQ. The V segment lost 0 bases and the J segment 0 bases; nucleotides outside the gene matches: 9. CDR3: CASSLGLATLSSYNEQFF. The DNA of the CDR3 is TGCGCCAGCAGCTTGGGACTAGCAACCCTTAGCTCCTACAATGAGCAGTTCTTC.

This clone was detected only a few times. V usage is TRBV30 and J usage is TRBJ1-1; possible D gene TRBD1, 5 bases. CDR3 length: 14 amino acids. V lost 8 bases to trimming and J lost 4 bases, with 20 bases between them. Germline CDR1 and CDR2: GTSNPN and SVGIG (reference sequence). The CDR3 nucleotides read TGTGCCCGCACACCGGGGGGAAGAGTCACTGAAGCTTTCTTT. Protein: CARTPGGRVTEAFF.

The gene calls are TRBV5-1 and TRBJ2-5; tentatively, D is TRBD2 (6 bases). V lost 0 bases to trimming and J lost 3 bases, with 9 bases between them. CDR3 size: 14 residues. Germline-derived CDR1 and CDR2 are SGHRS and YFSETQ. This CDR3 is CASSLDPGEETQYF. The DNA of the CDR3 is TGCGCCAGCAGCTTGGATCCGGGGGAAGAGACCCAGTACTTC.

This clone appeared a single time. This rearrangement joins TRBV2 to TRBJ1-2; possibly TRBD1 for D (6 bases). Germline CDR1 is SNHLY and CDR2 is FYNNEI. The V end was cut by 5 bases, the J end by 8 bases, with 15 bases between. The CDR3 has 13 amino acids. The chain's CDR3 is CASSIVPGQGYTF. CDR3 DNA: TGTGCCAGCAGTATCGTCCCGGGACAAGGCTACACCTTC.

This chain uses TRBV7-2 with TRBJ1-1; TRBD1 is a possible D gene (6 bases). Trimming removed 5 bases at V and 4 bases at J, with 20 bases between. The germline V gene has CDR1 SGHTA and CDR2 FQGNSA. The CDR3 runs to 16 residues. The DNA of the CDR3 is TGTGCCAGCAGCCGAAGAATGACAGGTGCCGGCACTGAAGCTTTCTTT. Its translation: CASSRRMTGAGTEAFF. Full variable domain (missing parts from reference TRBV7-2 and TRBJ1-1): GAGVSQSPSNKVTEKGKDVELRCDPISGHTALYWYRQSLGQGLEFLIYFQGNSAPDKSGLPSDRFSAERTGGSVSTLTIQRTQQEDSAVYLCASSRRMTGAGTEAFFGQGTRLTVV.

CDR3 bases: TGCAGCGCTTCAACAGGGGGGGGGAACATTCAGTACTTC. It encodes CSASTGGGNIQYF. The chain combines TRBV29-1 with TRBJ2-4, with a weak D call TRBD1 (8 bases). This CDR3 comprises 13 residues. Germline values: CDR1 SQVTM, CDR2 ANQGSEA. The V gene lost 7 bases and the J gene lost 7 bases, with 17 bases spanning the gap.

The gene calls are TRBV4-2 and TRBJ2-2; 11 bases are a match to TRBD2. The CDR3 is 19 residues long. V shed 4 bases and J 4 bases; nucleotides not matched to a gene: 14. Germline loops: CDR1 LGHNA, CDR2 YNFKEQ. CDR3 in amino acids: CASSRSLLAGAVGTGELFF. For the CDR3, the DNA is TGTGCCAGCAGCCGATCGCTACTAGCGGGAGCAGTGGGCACCGGGGAGCTGTTTTTT.

This clone showed up just once. The chain is built from TRBV6-1 and TRBJ1-1; 7 bases are a match to TRBD1. The germline V gene has CDR1 MNHNS and CDR2 SASEGT. V shed 7 bases, J shed 11 bases, and the junction held 10 bases outside the gene matches. There are 12 residues in the CDR3. The DNA for the CDR3 is TGTGCCAGCATATCAGAGGGGGCAGGGGCTTTCTTT. This sequence encodes CASISEGAGAFF.

The J gene is TRBJ2-5, the V gene TRBV9; possible D gene TRBD2, 6 bases. Germline values: CDR1 SGDLS, CDR2 YYNGEE. V shed 2 bases and J shed 4 bases, with 9 bases lying between them. This CDR3 is 13 amino acids long. The CDR3 reads CASSVRDLETQYF. The DNA of the CDR3 is TGTGCCAGCAGCGTCCGGGACTTAGAGACCCAGTACTTC.

The chain employs TRBV2 and TRBJ2-4; tentatively, D is TRBD2 (5 bases). The germline CDR1 and CDR2 sequences are SNHLY and FYNNEI. The CDR3 covers 13 residues. V lost 5 bases to trimming and J lost 8 bases, with 13 bases between them. Here the CDR3 DNA reads TGTGCCAGCAGTCCGACTATTTTGGACATTCAGTACTTC. Translated: CASSPTILDIQYF.

This rearrangement joins TRBV6-1 to TRBJ2-1, with 7 bases identical to TRBD2. Germline assignment: CDR1 MNHNS and CDR2 SASEGT. The CDR3 runs to 13 residues. V trimming: 6 bases; J trimming: 8 bases; junction bases outside the gene matches: 7. The CDR3 here is CASRPGGSDEQFF. The CDR3 bases are TGTGCCAGCAGGCCGGGCGGGAGTGATGAGCAGTTCTTC.

This clone was seen only a few times. The gene calls are TRBV4-1 and TRBJ2-1, with 9 nucleotides matching TRBD2. The CDR3 contains 15 residues. Trimming at V came to 4 bases and at J to 10 bases, leaving 11 bases not matched to a gene. Per the germline V gene, CDR1 is MGHRA and CDR2 is YSYEKL. The CDR3 loop reads CASSLRASGIGEQFF. Here the CDR3 DNA reads TGCGCCAGCAGCCTCAGGGCTAGCGGGATTGGGGAGCAGTTCTTC.